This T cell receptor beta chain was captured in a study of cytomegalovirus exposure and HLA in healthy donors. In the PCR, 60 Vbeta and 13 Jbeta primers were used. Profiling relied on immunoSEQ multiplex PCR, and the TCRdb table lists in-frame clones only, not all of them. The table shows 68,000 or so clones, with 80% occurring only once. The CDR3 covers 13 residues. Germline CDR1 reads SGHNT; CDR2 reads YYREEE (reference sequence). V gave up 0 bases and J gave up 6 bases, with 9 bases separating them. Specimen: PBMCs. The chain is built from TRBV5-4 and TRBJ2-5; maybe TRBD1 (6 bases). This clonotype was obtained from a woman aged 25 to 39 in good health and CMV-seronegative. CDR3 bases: TGTGCCAGCAGCTTGGCAGGGGAACAGACCCAGTACTTC. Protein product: CASSLAGEQTQYF.